Sequencing of this TCR beta chain was carried out in a study of blood T cell repertoires in COVID-19. About the research overall: The United States, Italy and Spain were the sources of the acute and convalescent COVID-19 samples. The cDNA or gDNA used as material had been derived from T cells, B-cell-depleted T cells, or PBMCs.

Germline assignment: CDR1 MNHEY and CDR2 SMNVEV (reference sequence). Trimming stripped 6 bases from V and 4 bases from J, with 4 bases between. The CDR3 extends over 11 amino acids. The method was immunoSEQ multiplex PCR; TCRdb's version includes in-frame clones alone and lacks a portion of them. The sample holds some 190,000 clones, 75% to 85% seen once. V is TRBV27 and J is TRBJ2-1; D call uncertain. The sequenced sample consisted of peripheral blood. The receptor's source is a woman aged 40 to 55 with COVID-19, enrolled during active disease. The CDR3: CASRQYNEQFF. CDR3 sequence (DNA): TGTGCCAGCAGGCAGTACAATGAGCAGTTCTTC.